Listed below are T cell receptor beta chains from one sample, sequenced in a study of cytomegalovirus exposure and HLA in healthy donors. The assay was immunoSEQ multiplex PCR, and TCRdb's table has in-frame clones only and misses some. The data show about 97,000 clones, with roughly three fifths seen just once and approximately 4.3% held by the top ten. Sequencing used PBMCs. These receptors all come from a human donor in good health. Each CDR3 is given with its conserved first and last residue. Each record gives: clone size, J gene, V gene, CDR3 protein. Some rows mark clone size as missing; the rest say once, few, many or name a class of expanded clone.

>.|TRBJ2-1|TRBV21-1
CASSTQPSGRSHNEQFF
>.|TRBJ2-7|TRBV11-2
CASSLTGGEQYF
>.|TRBJ2-1|TRBV29-1
CSVVAGNRNEQFF
>.|TRBJ1-5|TRBV19
CASSINSAGMSNQPQHF
>few|TRBJ2-2|TRBV4-1
CASSQEGPSGANTGELFF
>.|TRBJ1-2|TRBV5-1
CASSLGQGIYGYTF
>.|TRBJ2-2|TRBV27
CASSPGLNTGELFF
>.|TRBJ2-3|TRBV7-6
CASSLRRVTSTDTQYF
>.|TRBJ1-1|TRBV27
CASSSVWAPSNTEAFF
>.|TRBJ1-5|TRBV2
CASNGDRAHQPQHF
>.|TRBJ2-1|TRBV19
CASSTTQLSGTREQFF
>.|TRBJ2-1|TRBV5-1
CASSGGLASYNEQFF
>.|TRBJ2-5|TRBV7-8
CASNKVRAGGGKETQYF
>.|TRBJ2-1|TRBV4-1
CASSEARNEQFF
>.|TRBJ1-1|TRBV7-3
CASSLENRGNTEAFF
>.|TRBJ1-1|TRBV11-2
CASSFLTGPNTEAFF
>few|TRBJ2-1|TRBV6-4
CAGPPGVLAEFSYNEQFF
>.|TRBJ2-1|TRBV2
CASSRTSGYNEQFF
>.|TRBJ2-1|TRBV29-1
CSVLQDSYNEQFF
>.|TRBJ2-2|TRBV7-8
CASSSNRGNTGELFF
>.|TRBJ2-7|TRBV10-3
CAVTGESYEQYF
>.|TRBJ1-2|TRBV5-4
CASSFPTGTHGYTF
>.|TRBJ2-3|TRBV5-4
CASSLAGVGPDTQYF
>.|TRBJ1-6|TRBV30
CAWRGAGGRNSPLHF
>.|TRBJ1-2|TRBV5-1
CASSLALGDRQGYTF